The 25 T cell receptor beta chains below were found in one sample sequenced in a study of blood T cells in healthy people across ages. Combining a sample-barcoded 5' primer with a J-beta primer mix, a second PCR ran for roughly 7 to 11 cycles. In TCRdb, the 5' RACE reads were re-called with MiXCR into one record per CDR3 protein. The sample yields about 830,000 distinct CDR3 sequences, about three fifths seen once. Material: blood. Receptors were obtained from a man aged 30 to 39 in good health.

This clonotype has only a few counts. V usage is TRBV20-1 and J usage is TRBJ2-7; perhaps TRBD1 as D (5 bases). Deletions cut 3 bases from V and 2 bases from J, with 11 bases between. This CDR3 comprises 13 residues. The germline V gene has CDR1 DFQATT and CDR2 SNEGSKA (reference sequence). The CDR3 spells CSASGHPPYEQYF. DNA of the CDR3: TGCAGTGCTAGTGGACATCCCCCCTACGAGCAGTACTTC.

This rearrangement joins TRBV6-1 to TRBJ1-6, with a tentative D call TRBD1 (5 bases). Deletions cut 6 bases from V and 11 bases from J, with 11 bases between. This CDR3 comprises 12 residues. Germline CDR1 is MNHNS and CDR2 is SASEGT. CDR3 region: CASSGGLTPLHF. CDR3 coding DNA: TGTGCCAGCAGCGGGGGGTTGACACCCCTCCACTTT.

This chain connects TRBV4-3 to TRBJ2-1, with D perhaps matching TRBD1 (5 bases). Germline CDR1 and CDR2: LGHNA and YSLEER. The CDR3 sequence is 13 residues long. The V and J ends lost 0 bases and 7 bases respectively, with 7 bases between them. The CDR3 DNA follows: TGCGCCAGCAGCCAAGACTCAGGGAATGAGCAGTTCTTC. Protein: CASSQDSGNEQFF.

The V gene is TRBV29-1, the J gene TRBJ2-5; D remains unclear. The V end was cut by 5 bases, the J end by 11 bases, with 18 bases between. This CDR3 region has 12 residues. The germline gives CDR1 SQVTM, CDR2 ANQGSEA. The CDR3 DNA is TGCAGCGTTTATACTTTCTTCGATGAGCAGTACTTC. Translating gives CSVYTFFDEQYF.

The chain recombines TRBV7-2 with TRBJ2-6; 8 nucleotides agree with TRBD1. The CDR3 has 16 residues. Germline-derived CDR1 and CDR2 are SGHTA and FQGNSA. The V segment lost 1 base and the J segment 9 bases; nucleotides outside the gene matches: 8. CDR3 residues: CASSLGRGQEDNVLTF. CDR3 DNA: TGTGCCAGCAGCTTAGGGCGGGGACAGGAAGACAACGTCCTGACTTTC. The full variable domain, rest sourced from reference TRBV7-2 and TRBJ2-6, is GAGVSQSPSNKVTEKGKDVELRCDPISGHTALYWYRQSLGQGLEFLIYFQGNSAPDKSGLPSDRFSAERTGGSVSTLTIQRTQQEDSAVYLCASSLGRGQEDNVLTFGAGSRLTVL.

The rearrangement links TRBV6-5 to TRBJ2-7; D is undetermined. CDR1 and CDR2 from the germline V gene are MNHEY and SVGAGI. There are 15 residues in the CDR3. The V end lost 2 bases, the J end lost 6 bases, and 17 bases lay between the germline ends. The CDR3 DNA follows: TGTGCCAGCAGTTACAGAGGCAGGACCCTTCTCGAGCAGTACTTC. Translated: CASSYRGRTLLEQYF.

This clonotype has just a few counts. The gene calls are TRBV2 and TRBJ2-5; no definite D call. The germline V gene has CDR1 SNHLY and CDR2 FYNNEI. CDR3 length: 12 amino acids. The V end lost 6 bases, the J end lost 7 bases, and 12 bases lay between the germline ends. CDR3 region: CASRAPERTQYF. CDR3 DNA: TGTGCCAGCAGGGCTCCGGAGAGGACCCAGTACTTC.

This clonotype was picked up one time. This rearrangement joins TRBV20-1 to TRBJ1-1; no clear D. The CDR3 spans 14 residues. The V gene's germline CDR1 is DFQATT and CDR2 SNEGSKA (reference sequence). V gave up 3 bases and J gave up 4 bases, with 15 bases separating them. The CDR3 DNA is TGCAGTGCTAGCGCAGCCGGGGTGGCCACTGAAGCTTTCTTT. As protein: CSASAAGVATEAFF.

The CDR3 DNA follows: TGTGCCATCCAGGCGGGCGGCGGCACAGATACGCAGTATTTT. Amino acids: CAIQAGGGTDTQYF. V and J are TRBV10-3 and TRBJ2-3, with D possibly TRBD2 on 5 matching bases. Germline V gene sequence: CDR1 ENHRY, CDR2 SYGVKD. The CDR3 loop spans 14 amino acids. V was pared by 8 bases and J by 1 base, with 13 bases between.

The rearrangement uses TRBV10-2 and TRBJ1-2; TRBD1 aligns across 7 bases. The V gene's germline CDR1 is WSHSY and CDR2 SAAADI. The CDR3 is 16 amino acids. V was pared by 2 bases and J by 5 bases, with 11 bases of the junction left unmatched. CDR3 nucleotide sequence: TGCGCCAGCAGTGAGCATGGGCCGGACAGGTGGTATGGCTACACCTTC. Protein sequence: CASSEHGPDRWYGYTF.

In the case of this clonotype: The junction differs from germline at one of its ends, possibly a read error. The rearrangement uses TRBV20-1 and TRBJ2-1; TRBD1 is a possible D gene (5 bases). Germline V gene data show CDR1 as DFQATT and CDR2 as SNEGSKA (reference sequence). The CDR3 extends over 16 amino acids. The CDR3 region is CSASKFRGLSYNERFF. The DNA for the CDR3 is TGCAGTGCTAGCAAATTTAGGGGCCTCTCCTACAATGAGCGGTTCTTC.

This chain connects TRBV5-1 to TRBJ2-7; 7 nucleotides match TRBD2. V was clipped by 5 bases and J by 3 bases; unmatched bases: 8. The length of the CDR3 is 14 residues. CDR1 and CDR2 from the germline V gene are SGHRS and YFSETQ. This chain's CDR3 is CASRTGLADYEQYF. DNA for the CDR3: TGCGCCAGCAGAACCGGGCTAGCGGACTACGAGCAGTACTTC.

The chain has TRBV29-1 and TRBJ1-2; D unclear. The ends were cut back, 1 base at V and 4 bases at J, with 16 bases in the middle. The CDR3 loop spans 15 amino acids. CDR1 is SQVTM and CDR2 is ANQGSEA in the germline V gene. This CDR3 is CSVEVERGNGYGYTF. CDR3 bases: TGCAGCGTTGAAGTTGAACGTGGGAATGGCTATGGCTACACCTTC. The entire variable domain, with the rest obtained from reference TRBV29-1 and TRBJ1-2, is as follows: SAVISQKPSRDICQRGTSLTIQCQVDSQVTMMFWYRQQPGQSLTLIATANQGSEATYESGFVIDKFPISRPNLTFSTLTVSNMSPEDSSIYLCSVEVERGNGYGYTFGSGTRLTVV.

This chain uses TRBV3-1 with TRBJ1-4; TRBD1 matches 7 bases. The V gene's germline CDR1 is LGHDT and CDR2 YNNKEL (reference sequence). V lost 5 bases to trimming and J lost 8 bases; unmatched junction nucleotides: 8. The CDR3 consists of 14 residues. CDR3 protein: CASSKNRGEEKLFF. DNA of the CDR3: TGTGCCAGCAGCAAAAACAGGGGTGAAGAAAAACTGTTTTTT.

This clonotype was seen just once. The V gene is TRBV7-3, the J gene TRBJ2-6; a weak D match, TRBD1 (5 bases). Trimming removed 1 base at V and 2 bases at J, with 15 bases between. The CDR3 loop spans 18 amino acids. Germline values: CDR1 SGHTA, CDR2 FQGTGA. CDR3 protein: CASSLKGIQGAGANVLTF. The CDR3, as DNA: TGTGCCAGCAGCTTAAAGGGGATTCAGGGTGCTGGGGCCAACGTCCTGACTTTC.

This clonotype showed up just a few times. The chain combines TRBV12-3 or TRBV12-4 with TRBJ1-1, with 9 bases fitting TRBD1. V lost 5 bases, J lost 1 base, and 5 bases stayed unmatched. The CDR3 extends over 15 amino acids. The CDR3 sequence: CASSDYRGPNTEAFF. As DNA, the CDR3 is TGTGCCAGCAGTGATTACAGGGGGCCGAACACTGAAGCTTTCTTT.

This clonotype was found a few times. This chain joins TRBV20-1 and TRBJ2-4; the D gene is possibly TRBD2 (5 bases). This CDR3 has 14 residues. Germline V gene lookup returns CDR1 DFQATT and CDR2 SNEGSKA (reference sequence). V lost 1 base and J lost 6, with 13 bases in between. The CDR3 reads CSARGGVEGNIQYF. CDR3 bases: TGCAGTGCTAGAGGAGGCGTTGAGGGAAACATTCAGTACTTC.

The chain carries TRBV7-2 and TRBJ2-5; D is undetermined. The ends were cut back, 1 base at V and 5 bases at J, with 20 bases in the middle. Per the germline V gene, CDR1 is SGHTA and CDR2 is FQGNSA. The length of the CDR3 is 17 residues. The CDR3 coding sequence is TGTGCCAGCAGCTTAGTCAGTGCCTTGGGAACCGTCGAGACCCAGTACTTC. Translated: CASSLVSALGTVETQYF.

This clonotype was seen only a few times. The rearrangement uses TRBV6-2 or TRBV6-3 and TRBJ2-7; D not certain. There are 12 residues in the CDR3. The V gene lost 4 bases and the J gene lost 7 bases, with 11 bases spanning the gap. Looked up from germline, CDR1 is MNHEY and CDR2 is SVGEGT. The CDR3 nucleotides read TGTGCCAGCAGTTCTGGACCCTCGGAGCAGTACTTC. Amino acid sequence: CASSSGPSEQYF.

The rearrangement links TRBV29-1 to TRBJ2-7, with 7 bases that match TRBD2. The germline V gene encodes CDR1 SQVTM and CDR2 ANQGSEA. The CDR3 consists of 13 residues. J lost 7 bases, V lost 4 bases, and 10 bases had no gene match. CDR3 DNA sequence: TGCAGCGTTGGTTTACTAGGAGCGGGGGAGCAGTACTTC. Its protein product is CSVGLLGAGEQYF.

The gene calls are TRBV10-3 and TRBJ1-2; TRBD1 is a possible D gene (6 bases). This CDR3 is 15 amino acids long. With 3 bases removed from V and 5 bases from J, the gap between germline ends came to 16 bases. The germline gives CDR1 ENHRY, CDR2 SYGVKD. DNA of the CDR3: TGTGCCATCAGTGATCCGACAGGAAGACCTTATGGCTACACCTTC. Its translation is CAISDPTGRPYGYTF.

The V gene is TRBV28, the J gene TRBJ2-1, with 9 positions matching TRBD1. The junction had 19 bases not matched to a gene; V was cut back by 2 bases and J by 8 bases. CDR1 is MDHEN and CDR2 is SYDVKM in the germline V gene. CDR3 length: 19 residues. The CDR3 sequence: CASSLPSLPTGGIGDEQFF. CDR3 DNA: TGTGCCAGCAGTTTACCGTCCCTCCCGACAGGGGGTATTGGGGATGAGCAGTTCTTC. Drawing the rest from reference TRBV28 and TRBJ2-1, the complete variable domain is DVKVTQSSRYLVKRTGEKVFLECVQDMDHENMFWYRQDPGLGLRLIYFSYDVKMKEKGDIPEGYSVSREKKERFSLILESASTNQTSMYLCASSLPSLPTGGIGDEQFFGPGTRLTVL.

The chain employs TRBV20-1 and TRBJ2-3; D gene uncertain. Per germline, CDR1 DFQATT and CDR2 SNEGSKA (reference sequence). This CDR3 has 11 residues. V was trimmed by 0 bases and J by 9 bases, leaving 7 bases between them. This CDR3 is CSARESYTQYF. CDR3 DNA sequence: TGCAGTGCTAGAGAAAGCTACACGCAGTATTTT.

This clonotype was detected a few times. The DNA for the CDR3 is TGCGCCAGCAGCCAAGAGGCTACGGGATCCTACAATGAGCAGTTCTTC. It specifies CASSQEATGSYNEQFF. The chain combines TRBV4-1 with TRBJ2-1, with a possible D match to TRBD2 (5 bases). Deletions cut 0 bases from V and 1 base from J, with 10 bases between. Germline CDR1 MGHRA, CDR2 YSYEKL. The CDR3 has 16 residues.

CDR3 sequence (DNA): TGTGCCAGCAGCCGAACATGGGATACGCAGTATTTT. It codes for CASSRTWDTQYF. This sequence joins TRBV11-2 and TRBJ2-3, with no clear D. The CDR3 runs 12 residues. From germline, CDR1 is SGHAT and CDR2 FQNNGV. The V and J ends lost 5 bases and 6 bases respectively, with 9 bases between them.